The 2 T cell receptor beta chains reported below all come from one sample, sequenced in a study of CD8+ T cells in alopecia areata. cDNA prepared by RNA extraction and subsequent reverse transcription served as the template for sequencing. The table came from immunoSEQ multiplex PCR; TCRdb's copy has only in-frame clones and leaves some out. This table holds 80,000 to 95,000 clones, about 40% found once. The sample's treatment: oral pan-JAK inhibitor, 5-10 mg twice daily. The starting material was CD8+ T cells sorted from blood, obtained at week 24, from a patient treated with tofacitinib. The receptors were gathered from a human donor with alopecia areata.

The J gene is TRBJ1-3, the V gene TRBV25-1; D is ambiguous. Trimming removed 10 bases from V and 3 bases from J, with 10 bases in between. The CDR3 sequence is 12 residues long. Germline CDR1 reads MGHDK; CDR2 reads SYGVNS. The CDR3: CATTDLGNTIYF. CDR3 DNA sequence: TGTGCCACCACAGATCTTGGAAACACCATATATTTT.

The chain links TRBV5-4 to TRBJ2-7; D may match TRBD1 or TRBD2 (6 bases each). Trimming stripped 4 bases from V and 3 bases from J, with 11 bases between. The CDR3 runs to 13 residues. Germline V gene lookup returns CDR1 SGHNT and CDR2 YYREEE (reference sequence). CDR3 in amino acids: CASSVRGDYEQYF. The CDR3 DNA sequence: TGTGCCAGCAGCGTAAGGGGGGACTACGAGCAGTACTTC.